This passage covers 3 T cell receptor beta chains from one sample sequenced in a study of tumor-infiltrating lymphocytes in primary liver carcinoma. Co-extracted RNA and DNA came from 20-30 mg of unsorted bulk tissue. TCR beta cDNA came from about 500 ng total RNA, primed with a constant-region primer. Three rounds of nested multiplex PCR with slightly modified ARM-PCR produced TCR beta libraries. Running roughly 10 cycles apiece, the first two PCR rounds relied on TRBV1-TRBV30 forward primers together with a C-beta reverse primer. TCRdb re-called the multiplex PCR reads with MiXCR, one entry per CDR3 protein. There are about 120,000 distinct CDR3 sequences in the sample; roughly 69% occur only once, and about a tenth lies in the top ten. Sample: liver tumor tissue from sampling region 1. Indicated subset: tumor region T1, superior pole. The receptors here all came from a woman aged 55-70 years with primary liver carcinoma and hepatitis B virus infection.

The chain recombines TRBV11-2 with TRBJ2-7; the D gene is possibly TRBD2 (5 bases). V was clipped by 5 bases and J by 9 bases, with 23 bases between them. Per germline, CDR1 SGHAT and CDR2 FQNNGV. This CDR3 has 15 amino acids. For the CDR3, the DNA is TGTGCCAGCAGCCTATGTCTCGGACTGGTCGCAAGGCAGTACTTC. Translating gives CASSLCLGLVARQYF.

This clonotype was seen many times. This chain uses TRBV11-2 with TRBJ1-2; TRBD1 agrees at 8 bases. This CDR3 contains 16 residues. Germline assignment: CDR1 SGHAT and CDR2 FQNNGV. V lost 5 bases to trimming and J lost 4 bases; unmatched junction nucleotides: 12. For the CDR3, the DNA is TGTGCCAGCAGCATGACCTCCGGGACAGGACGCTATGGCTACACCTTC. It is translated as CASSMTSGTGRYGYTF.

V and J are TRBV11-2 and TRBJ2-3; perhaps TRBD2 as D (5 bases). Trimming removed 7 bases at V and 7 bases at J, with 24 bases between. Germline CDR1 is SGHAT and CDR2 is FQNNGV. This CDR3 spans 16 amino acids. The CDR3 sequence: CASNSPPSYSKYTQYF. The CDR3 DNA reads TGTGCCAGCAACTCACCCCCTAGCTACTCCAAATATACGCAGTATTTT.